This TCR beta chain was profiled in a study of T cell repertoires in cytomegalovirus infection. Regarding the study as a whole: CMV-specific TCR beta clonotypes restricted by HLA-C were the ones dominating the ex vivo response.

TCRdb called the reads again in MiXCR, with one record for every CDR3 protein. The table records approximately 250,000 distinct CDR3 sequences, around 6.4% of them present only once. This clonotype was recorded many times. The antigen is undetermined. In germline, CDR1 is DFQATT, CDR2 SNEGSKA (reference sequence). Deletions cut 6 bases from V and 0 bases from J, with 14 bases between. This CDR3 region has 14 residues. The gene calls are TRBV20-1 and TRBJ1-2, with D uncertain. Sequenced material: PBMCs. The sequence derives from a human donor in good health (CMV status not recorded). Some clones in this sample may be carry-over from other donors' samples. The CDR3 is CSAGGGLANYGYTF. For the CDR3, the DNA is TGCAGTGCGGGCGGAGGCCTAGCTAACTATGGCTACACCTTC.